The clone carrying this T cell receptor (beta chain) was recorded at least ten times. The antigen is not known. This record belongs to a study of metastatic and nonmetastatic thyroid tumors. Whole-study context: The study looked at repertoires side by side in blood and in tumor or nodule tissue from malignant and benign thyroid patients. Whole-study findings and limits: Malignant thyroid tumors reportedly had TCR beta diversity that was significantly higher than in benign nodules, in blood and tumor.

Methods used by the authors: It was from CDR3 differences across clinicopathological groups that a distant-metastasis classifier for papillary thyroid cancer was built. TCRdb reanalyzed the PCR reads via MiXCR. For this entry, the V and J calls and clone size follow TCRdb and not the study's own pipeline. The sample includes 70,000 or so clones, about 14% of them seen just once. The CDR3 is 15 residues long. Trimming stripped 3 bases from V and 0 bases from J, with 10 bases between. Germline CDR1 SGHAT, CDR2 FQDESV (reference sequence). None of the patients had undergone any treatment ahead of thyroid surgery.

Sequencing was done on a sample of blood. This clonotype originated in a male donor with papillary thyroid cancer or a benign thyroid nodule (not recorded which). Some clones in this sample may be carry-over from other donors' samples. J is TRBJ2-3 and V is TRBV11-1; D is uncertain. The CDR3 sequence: CASSFGGPSTDTQYF. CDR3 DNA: TGTGCCAGCAGCTTTGGCGGTCCTAGCACAGATACGCAGTATTTT.